Listed below are T cell receptor beta chains from one sample, sequenced in a study of blood T cell repertoires in COVID-19. Produced via immunoSEQ multiplex PCR; TCRdb's table is partial and in-frame only. The sample has some 290,000 clones; approximately 86% are singletons. The sequenced sample consisted of peripheral blood. Receptors were obtained from a man aged 18 to 35 with active or convalescent COVID-19. Each CDR3 is given with its conserved first and last residue. The D gene is left open where the match is weak. Clone size is stated in some rows and not others, as once, few, many or a class when expanded.

15	TRBV5-1	TRBJ2-7	-	-	TGCGCCAGCAGCTTGGGGCAGGTCTTTTCCTACGAGCAGTACTTC	CASSLGQVFSYEQYF
14	TRBV2	TRBJ2-7	-	TRBD2	TGTGCCAGCCAAAACGGGGTAGCGGGGAACGAGCAGTACTTC	CASQNGVAGNEQYF
16	TRBV5-1	TRBJ1-6	once	TRBD1	TGCGCCAGCAGCGAATCACCGACCGGGACAGACGCACCCCTCCACTTT	CASSESPTGTDAPLHF
15	TRBV28	TRBJ1-4	-	-	TGTGCCAGCAGTATTTTAACACCGGGATATGAAAAACTGTTTTTT	CASSILTPGYEKLFF
16	TRBV5-5	TRBJ2-5	-	TRBD1	TGTGCCAGCAGCACTAGGACAGGGCAGAGGGGAGAGACCCAGTACTTC	CASSTRTGQRGETQYF
11	TRBV20-1	TRBJ1-4	-	-	TGCAGTGCTCCTGACAGGGAAAAACTGTTTTTT	CSAPDREKLFF
13	TRBV7-2	TRBJ1-1	-	-	TGTGCCAGCAGCTTAGTCCAAAACACTGAAGCTTTCTTT	CASSLVQNTEAFF
14	TRBV7-3	TRBJ2-7	-	-	TGTGCCAGCAGCCCAACCGGTAGCTCCTACGAGCAGTACTTC	CASSPTGSSYEQYF
13	TRBV11-3	TRBJ1-1	-	TRBD1	TGTGCCAGCAGCTTAGAGAGGGACAGGGTGGCTTTCTTT	CASSLERDRVAFF
16	TRBV4-1	TRBJ2-7	-	-	TGCGCCAGCAGCCAAGATGGAGGCTTGACGGTTTACGAGCAGTACTTC	CASSQDGGLTVYEQYF
14	TRBV19	TRBJ2-3	-	TRBD2	TGTGCCAGTAGTACGGGGGGTGGGACAGATACGCAGTATTTT	CASSTGGGTDTQYF
13	TRBV7-2	TRBJ2-7	few	-	TGTGCCAGCAGCTTGGACAGACACTACGAGCAGTACTTC	CASSLDRHYEQYF
12	TRBV19	TRBJ2-7	-	-	TGTGCCAGCAGGGGCGGTCCCTACGAGCAGTACTTC	CASRGGPYEQYF
14	TRBV28	TRBJ1-6	few	TRBD1	TGTGCCAGCAGTCCGGGACAGGGGAATTCACCCCTCCACTTT	CASSPGQGNSPLHF
14	TRBV28	TRBJ1-1	-	-	TGTGCCACCAACAACGGGACAAAGAACACTGAAGCTTTCTTT	CATNNGTKNTEAFF
13	TRBV6-1	TRBJ1-2	-	-	TGTGCCAGCAGTGAACCGGACAGCCATCCCCTCACCTTC	CASSEPDSHPLTF
18	TRBV6-1	TRBJ2-7	-	TRBD2	TGTGCCAGCAGTGAAGCGCCTGTAGCGGGGCTGAGCTCCTACGAGCAGTACTTC	CASSEAPVAGLSSYEQYF
13	TRBV6-5	TRBJ1-3	-	-	TGTGCCAGCACCGGGGGGGGTGGAAACACCATATATTTT	CASTGGGGNTIYF
14	TRBV11-2	TRBJ2-2	once	-	TGTGCCAGCAGCTTTTCCAGGGATACCGGGGAGCTGTTTTTT	CASSFSRDTGELFF
15	TRBV29-1	TRBJ2-3	once	TRBD2	TGCAGCGTTGGATCGGTAGCGGGAGTTACAGATACGCAGTATTTT	CSVGSVAGVTDTQYF
15	TRBV24-1	TRBJ1-2	-	TRBD1	TGTGCCACCAGTGAAGCCGGGACAGGGATCGGGGGCTACACCTTC	CATSEAGTGIGGYTF
17	TRBV9	TRBJ1-4	-	TRBD1	TGTGCCAGCAGCGTAACCCCTCCGGGACAGGGAGGAGAAAAACTGTTTTTT	CASSVTPPGQGGEKLFF
17	TRBV24-1	TRBJ1-4	once	TRBD1	TGTGCCACCAGTGATCCGAACACCGGGACAGGGGTTGAAAAACTGTTTTTT	CATSDPNTGTGVEKLFF
14	TRBV10-3	TRBJ1-6	few	-	TGTGCCATCAGTGAAAAGGGAGAAAATTCACCCCTCCACTTT	CAISEKGENSPLHF
15	TRBV6-2/TRBV6-3	TRBJ2-7	once	TRBD1	TGTGCCAGCAGTTACCCCGTGGGGACAGCATACGAGCAGTACTTC	CASSYPVGTAYEQYF
14	TRBV5-1	TRBJ2-7	-	TRBD2	TGCGCCAGTTCCTTAGCGGGAGGGCTAAGCGAGCAGTACTTC	CASSLAGGLSEQYF
12	TRBV11-3	TRBJ2-1	-	-	TGTGCCAGCAGCGGGAGCGACAATGAGCAGTTCTTC	CASSGSDNEQFF